These 11 T cell receptor beta chains originate from one sample sequenced in a study of shared clonotypes between healthy human individuals. The method was immunoSEQ multiplex PCR; TCRdb's version includes in-frame clones alone and lacks a portion of them. There are 2 million to 2.5 million clones in the sample; about 95% occur only once, and approximately 0.13% lies in the top ten. The sample was naive CD4+ T cells sorted from blood. Subset defined: CD45RA+ positively selected. Every receptor here comes from a young man in good health.

This chain links TRBV7-2 with TRBJ2-1, with TRBD2 matching over 7 bases. The germline V gene has CDR1 SGHTA and CDR2 FQGNSA. V dropped 7 bases and J dropped 6; count of bases not matched to a gene: 12. This CDR3 is 15 amino acids long. CDR3 sequence (DNA): TGTGCCAGCACCTGGGCGGGAGCGATACTCAATGAGCAGTTCTTC. It is translated as CASTWAGAILNEQFF.

V gene TRBV6-6 combines with J gene TRBJ2-7; the D gene is possibly TRBD2 (6 bases). Germline CDR1 MNHNY, CDR2 SVGAGI (reference sequence). The CDR3 loop spans 16 amino acids. V was trimmed by 3 bases and J by 8 bases, leaving 23 bases between them. The CDR3 DNA sequence: TGTGCCAGCAGTTATGGCCCCAGCGGGTTGGTTTCCCAGCAGTACTTC. Translating gives CASSYGPSGLVSQQYF.

The rearrangement uses TRBV6-5 and TRBJ2-1; 8 positions match TRBD2. This CDR3 spans 15 amino acids. Trimming removed 0 bases from V and 8 bases from J; junction bases left unmatched: 6. Germline lookup yields CDR1 MNHEY and CDR2 SVGAGI. The CDR3 loop is CASSYSGLAGYEQFF. For the CDR3, the DNA is TGTGCCAGCAGTTACTCTGGGCTAGCGGGCTATGAGCAGTTCTTC.

On this clone itself: Other DNA sequences in this sample translate to the same CDR3. This sequence joins TRBV7-9 and TRBJ1-2; D unresolved. Trimming took off 3 bases at V and 2 bases at J, with 4 bases between the two ends. Looked up from germline, CDR1 is SEHNR and CDR2 is FQNEAQ (reference sequence). The CDR3 is 12 amino acids. The CDR3 DNA reads TGTGCCAGCAGCTTTACGAACTATGGCTACACCTTC. This encodes CASSFTNYGYTF.

About this clone: Other DNA sequences from this sample encode an identical CDR3 as well. J is TRBJ2-3 and V is TRBV10-1; D gene ambiguous. V was clipped by 2 bases and J by 6 bases, with 3 bases between them. The CDR3 sequence is 11 residues long. CDR1 is WNHNN, CDR2 SYGVQD, per germline (reference sequence). The CDR3 spells CASSERDTQYF. CDR3 DNA sequence: TGCGCCAGCAGTGAGAGGGATACGCAGTATTTT.

This chain joins TRBV2 and TRBJ2-7; 12 bases agree with TRBD1. Looked up from germline, CDR1 is SNHLY and CDR2 is FYNNEI. The V and J ends lost 7 bases and 7 bases, in that order; junction bases with no gene match: 8. The CDR3 spans 14 residues. CDR3 coding DNA: TGTGCCAGCAAGGTTGGGACAGGGGGCGAAGAGCAGTACTTC. As protein: CASKVGTGGEEQYF.

This chain connects TRBV7-2 to TRBJ1-3; possible D gene TRBD1, 5 bases. Germline lookup yields CDR1 SGHTA and CDR2 FQGNSA. V was trimmed by 0 bases and J by 2 bases, leaving 11 bases between them. This CDR3 has 16 amino acids. CDR3 protein: CASSLADQGTGNTIYF. Written as DNA, the CDR3 is TGTGCCAGCAGCTTAGCAGATCAGGGAACTGGAAACACCATATATTTT.

Notes on this clone: This clone may be a read error of a much larger clone one base away. Distinct nucleotide sequences in the sample also encode this CDR3. V is TRBV6-5 and J is TRBJ2-7; possible D gene TRBD2, 5 bases. V lost 2 bases and J lost 0, with 5 bases in between. Germline V gene data show CDR1 as MNHEY and CDR2 as SVGAGI. CDR3 length: 13 residues. The CDR3 protein is CASSYEGSYEQYF. The CDR3 DNA reads as TGTGCCAGCAGTTACGAGGGCTCCTACGAGCAGTACTTC.

This clone was seen once. The gene calls are TRBV6-5 and TRBJ2-7; the match to TRBD1 covers 11 bases. This CDR3 region has 14 residues. The V gene's germline CDR1 is MNHEY and CDR2 SVGAGI. J was trimmed by 3 bases and V by 5 bases; bases with no gene match: 3. The CDR3 nucleotides are TGTGCCAGCAGTAAAGGGACAGGGGGCTACGAGCAGTACTTC. Its protein product is CASSKGTGGYEQYF.

The chain combines TRBV18 with TRBJ1-2, with 7 nucleotides matching TRBD1. The V gene end was trimmed by 1 base and the J gene end by 3 bases; junction bases not matched to a gene: 5. The CDR3 covers 15 residues. Germline CDR1 reads KGHSH; CDR2 reads LQKENI. In DNA form, the CDR3 reads TGTGCCAGCTCACCACAGGGGGCGATTGACTATGGCTACACCTTC. Residues: CASSPQGAIDYGYTF.

The chain employs TRBV11-2 and TRBJ2-3, with a weak D call TRBD1 (6 bases). The germline V gene encodes CDR1 SGHAT and CDR2 FQNNGV. V dropped 5 bases and J dropped 0 bases, with 12 bases sitting between them. The CDR3 consists of 15 residues. As DNA, the CDR3 is TGTGCCAGCAGCCCCGGGACACTAAGCACAGATACGCAGTATTTT. Amino acid sequence: CASSPGTLSTDTQYF.